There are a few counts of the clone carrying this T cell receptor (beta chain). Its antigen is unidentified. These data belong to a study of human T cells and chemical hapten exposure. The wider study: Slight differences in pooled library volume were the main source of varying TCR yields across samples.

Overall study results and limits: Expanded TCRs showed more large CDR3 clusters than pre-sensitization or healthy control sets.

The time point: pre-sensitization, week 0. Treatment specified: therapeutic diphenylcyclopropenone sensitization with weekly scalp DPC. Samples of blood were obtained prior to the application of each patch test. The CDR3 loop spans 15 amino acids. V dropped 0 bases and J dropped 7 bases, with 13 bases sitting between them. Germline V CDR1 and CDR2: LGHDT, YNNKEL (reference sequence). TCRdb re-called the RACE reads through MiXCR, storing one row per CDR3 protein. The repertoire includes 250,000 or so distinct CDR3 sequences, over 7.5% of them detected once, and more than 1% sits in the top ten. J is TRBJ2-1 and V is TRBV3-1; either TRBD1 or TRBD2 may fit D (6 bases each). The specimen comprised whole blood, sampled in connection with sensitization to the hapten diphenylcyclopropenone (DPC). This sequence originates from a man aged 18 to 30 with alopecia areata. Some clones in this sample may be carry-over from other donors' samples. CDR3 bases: TGTGCCAGCAGCCAAGAGGGGGGCCCCTCGAATGAGCAGTTCTTC. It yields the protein CASSQEGGPSNEQFF.